Following are 6 T cell receptor beta chains from one sample sequenced in a study of T cell responses to AZD1222 COVID-19 vaccine. This table comes from immunoSEQ multiplex PCR, and its TCRdb copy is limited to in-frame clones, with some not included. The data contain 75,000 to 100,000 clones, about nine tenths of them seen just once; the ten biggest clones take up under 30%. The source was peripheral blood, collected on day 0 of AZD1222 vaccination. The receptors stem from an adult in good health.

The rearrangement uses TRBV14 and TRBJ2-3, with D unclear. Germline V gene lookup returns CDR1 SGHDN and CDR2 FVKESK. The CDR3 extends over 13 amino acids. Between the trimmed V and J ends, which lost 4 bases and 4 bases, there was a span of 9 bases. CDR3 nucleotide sequence: TGTGCCAGCAGCCCAAGTATTGCAGATACGCAGTATTTT. This encodes CASSPSIADTQYF.

V usage is TRBV13 and J usage is TRBJ1-1; D unresolved. Germline V lookup: CDR1 PRHDT, CDR2 FYEKMQ (reference sequence). V lost 5 bases and J lost 2, with 9 bases in between. The CDR3 has 13 amino acids. The CDR3 sequence: CASSLGLNTEAFF. The CDR3 DNA follows: TGTGCCAGCAGCCTCGGACTCAACACTGAAGCTTTCTTT.

V is TRBV2 and J is TRBJ2-2; 8 bases map to TRBD1. Germline V gives CDR1 SNHLY, CDR2 FYNNEI. This CDR3 has 14 residues. The V gene end was trimmed by 5 bases and the J gene end by 7 bases; junction bases not matched to a gene: 6. CDR3 in DNA: TGTGCCAGCAGTCCCGACAGGGGAGACGGGGAGCTGTTTTTT. Amino acids: CASSPDRGDGELFF.

The genes are TRBV6-2 or TRBV6-3 and TRBJ2-7; D may be TRBD1 (6 bases). The V end was cut by 3 bases, the J end by 0 bases, with 9 bases between. There are 14 residues in the CDR3. Germline lookup yields CDR1 MNHEY and CDR2 SVGEGT. The CDR3, as DNA: TGTGCCAGCAGTTATACAGGGATCTCCTACGAGCAGTACTTC. As protein: CASSYTGISYEQYF.

This clone was seen a handful of times. The chain couples TRBV9 to TRBJ2-3; 9 bases match TRBD1. CDR1 is SGDLS, CDR2 YYNGEE, per germline. The CDR3 loop spans 15 amino acids. The J segment lost 1 base and the V segment lost 4 bases, leaving 4 bases of the junction unmatched. The CDR3 bases are TGTGCCAGCAGCCTACAGGGGGCGGGCACAGATACGCAGTATTTT. This translates into CASSLQGAGTDTQYF.

The chain is built from TRBV6-5 and TRBJ2-1; D not certain. Per the germline V gene, CDR1 is MNHEY and CDR2 is SVGAGI. The CDR3 totals 16 residues. The V end was cut by 4 bases, the J end by 2 bases, with 15 bases between. CDR3 in DNA: TGTGCCAGCAGTTCCTCTAGAGGTGAAGCCTACAATGAGCAGTTCTTC. This translates into CASSSSRGEAYNEQFF.